A single sample gave rise to the 19 T cell receptor beta chains below, sequenced in a study of blood T cell repertoires in COVID-19. The repertoire was sequenced with immunoSEQ multiplex PCR; TCRdb's copy has only in-frame clones and lacks some. The repertoire has about 290,000 clones, around nine tenths of them found once; the top ten carry less than 1%. Sequences were obtained from peripheral blood. Every receptor here comes from a woman aged 40 to 49 who had recovered from COVID-19.

V and J are TRBV11-3 and TRBJ2-3; 9 bases line up with TRBD2. Germline lookup yields CDR1 SGHNT and CDR2 YENEEA. This CDR3 contains 17 residues. Trimming removed 2 bases from V and 3 bases from J; junction bases left unmatched: 9. CDR3 amino acids: CASSLLLAGAETDTQYF. The CDR3 nucleotides read TGTGCCAGCAGCTTACTGTTAGCGGGGGCTGAAACAGATACGCAGTATTTT. Filled out from reference TRBV11-3 and TRBJ2-3, the complete variable domain reads EAGVVQSPRYKIIEKKQPVAFWCNPISGHNTLYWYLQNLGQGPELLIRYENEEAVDDSQLPKDRFSAERLKGVDSTLKIQPAELGDSAVYLCASSLLLAGAETDTQYFGPGTRLTVL.

The rearrangement links TRBV9 to TRBJ2-1; 9 positions agree with TRBD2. This CDR3 region has 20 residues. CDR1 SGDLS and CDR2 YYNGEE come from the germline V gene. V was pared by 0 bases and J by 4 bases, with 17 bases of the junction left unmatched. The CDR3 DNA reads as TGTGCCAGCAGCGTAGTCCCGTTGGGGGGAGGGACTAGCCTATACAATGAGCAGTTCTTC. Protein: CASSVVPLGGGTSLYNEQFF. Full variable domain (missing parts from reference TRBV9 and TRBJ2-1): DSGVTQTPKHLITATGQRVTLRCSPRSGDLSVYWYQQSLDQGLQFLIQYYNGEERAKGNILERFSAQQFPDLHSELNLSSLELGDSALYFCASSVVPLGGGTSLYNEQFFGPGTRLTVL.

DNA for the CDR3: TGCAGCGTTGAAGATCGGGGACAGGGGATCACCTACGAGCAGTACTTC. It yields the protein CSVEDRGQGITYEQYF. The chain uses TRBV29-1 and TRBJ2-7; TRBD1 matches at 10 bases. Germline loops: CDR1 SQVTM, CDR2 ANQGSEA. The CDR3 totals 16 residues. J gave up 2 bases and V 0 bases, and 7 bases lay outside the gene matches.

The chain recombines TRBV5-4 with TRBJ2-3; 11 bases align to TRBD2. The CDR3 runs 18 residues. CDR1 and CDR2 from the germline V gene are SGHNT and YYREEE (reference sequence). Trimming at V came to 4 bases and at J to 0 bases, leaving 10 bases not matched to a gene. CDR3 nucleotides: TGTGCCAGCAGCGCGGGACTAGCGGTACATTCTAGCACAGATACGCAGTATTTT. Its translation is CASSAGLAVHSSTDTQYF.

This clone was counted a single time. V is TRBV4-1 and J is TRBJ2-1, with TRBD2 matching over 7 bases. V gave up 3 bases and J gave up 7 bases; unmatched junction bases: 15. The CDR3 runs to 17 residues. CDR1 and CDR2 from the germline V gene are MGHRA and YSYEKL. The CDR3 spells CASSQTPIQTSWNEQFF. The CDR3 region has the DNA TGCGCCAGCAGCCAGACTCCGATCCAGACTAGCTGGAATGAGCAGTTCTTC.

The chain is built from TRBV2 and TRBJ2-3; 8 bases line up with TRBD2. CDR1 is SNHLY, CDR2 FYNNEI, per germline. The CDR3 runs to 16 residues. The trim removed 1 base at V and 1 base at J, leaving 4 bases unmatched. CDR3: CASSEGAAGGTDTQYF. DNA of the CDR3: TGTGCCAGCAGTGAAGGAGCAGCGGGGGGCACAGATACGCAGTATTTT.

This clone appeared a few times. CDR3 residues: CASSYGTEAFF. The CDR3 DNA reads as TGTGCCAGCAGTTACGGCACTGAAGCTTTCTTT. V is TRBV27 and J is TRBJ1-1; D is unclear. This CDR3 contains 11 residues. V gave up 4 bases and J gave up 4 bases, with 4 bases separating them. CDR1 is MNHEY and CDR2 is SMNVEV in the germline V gene (reference sequence).

This chain joins TRBV7-9 and TRBJ1-6; D may be TRBD1 (5 bases). Looked up from germline, CDR1 is SEHNR and CDR2 is FQNEAQ (reference sequence). CDR3 length: 15 residues. The germline V and J ends were trimmed by 2 bases and 6 bases, with 11 bases remaining between them. CDR3 residues: CASSLLGGANSPLHF. The CDR3 DNA reads TGTGCCAGCAGCTTACTCGGGGGAGCTAATTCACCCCTCCACTTT.

V and J are TRBV30 and TRBJ1-5; TRBD1 agrees at 7 bases. Germline V gene data show CDR1 as GTSNPN and CDR2 as SVGIG (reference sequence). Unmatched junction bases numbered 6, after V lost 5 bases and J lost 2 bases. This CDR3 spans 14 amino acids. The CDR3 DNA is TGTGCCTGGGCCATCACAGGGGGCAATCAGCCCCAGCATTTT. Its translation is CAWAITGGNQPQHF.

The chain uses TRBV11-2 and TRBJ2-7, with a weak D call TRBD1 (6 bases). The CDR3 extends over 15 amino acids. Deletions cut 1 base from V and 0 bases from J, with 10 bases between. Per the germline V gene, CDR1 is SGHAT and CDR2 is FQNNGV. The CDR3 protein is CASSLGRTDSYEQYF. Written as DNA, the CDR3 is TGTGCCAGCAGCTTAGGCCGGACAGACTCCTACGAGCAGTACTTC.

This clone came up once. The chain combines TRBV15 with TRBJ2-7; D is possibly TRBD1 (5 bases). Trimming took 0 bases from V and 0 from J, leaving 15 bases between them. The CDR3 extends over 17 amino acids. The germline V gene has CDR1 LNHNV and CDR2 YYDKDF (reference sequence). The CDR3 DNA is TGTGCCACCAGCAGAGATACGAGTCAGGGCGTCTCCTACGAGCAGTACTTC. Translating gives CATSRDTSQGVSYEQYF.

The V gene is TRBV27, the J gene TRBJ1-4, with TRBD1 matching 7 bases. The V and J ends lost 8 bases and 5 bases, in that order; junction bases with no gene match: 11. Per the germline V gene, CDR1 is MNHEY and CDR2 is SMNVEV (reference sequence). This CDR3 comprises 15 residues. The CDR3 protein is CASLATGAANEKLFF. CDR3 in DNA: TGTGCCAGCTTGGCAACAGGGGCCGCAAATGAAAAACTGTTTTTT.

V is TRBV7-9 and J is TRBJ1-2; 7 bases line up with TRBD1. Germline V gene data show CDR1 as SEHNR and CDR2 as FQNEAQ (reference sequence). The length of the CDR3 is 16 residues. The J segment lost 2 bases and the V segment lost 5 bases, leaving 11 bases of the junction unmatched. The CDR3 sequence: CASSPETGPKNYGYTF. CDR3 bases: TGTGCCAGCAGCCCCGAGACAGGGCCAAAAAACTATGGCTACACCTTC.

This clone was seen a few times. The J gene is TRBJ1-2, the V gene TRBV5-6, with TRBD1 as a possible D gene (6 bases). The CDR3 extends over 13 amino acids. Germline assignment: CDR1 SGHDT and CDR2 YYEEEE. Trimming left V 2 bases short and J 7 bases short, with 12 bases between. CDR3 bases: TGTGCCAGCAGCTTCCGGGGGGCGGGTGGCTACACCTTC. Residues: CASSFRGAGGYTF.

V gene TRBV2 combines with J gene TRBJ1-1; 11 bases are a match to TRBD1. The CDR3 loop spans 15 amino acids. Germline trimming cut 6 bases from V and 4 bases from J; bases unmatched to any gene: 7. The germline V gene encodes CDR1 SNHLY and CDR2 FYNNEI. The CDR3 region is CASRAGTGGRTEAFF. DNA of the CDR3: TGTGCCAGCAGGGCCGGGACAGGGGGTCGCACTGAAGCTTTCTTT.

The chain employs TRBV4-2 and TRBJ2-7, with 9 bases lining up with TRBD2. This CDR3 is 15 amino acids long. Germline trimming cut 1 base from V and 5 bases from J; bases unmatched to any gene: 6. The germline V gene encodes CDR1 LGHNA and CDR2 YNFKEQ. CDR3 sequence: CASSQARLAGHEQYF. For the CDR3, the DNA is TGTGCCAGCAGCCAAGCCCGGCTAGCGGGACACGAGCAGTACTTC.

CDR3 residues: CASSLSGQGHQPQHF. CDR3 nucleotides: TGTGCCAGCAGTTTAAGCGGACAGGGACACCAGCCCCAGCATTTT. The chain employs TRBV28 and TRBJ1-5; 8 bases fit TRBD1. Germline V gives CDR1 MDHEN, CDR2 SYDVKM. CDR3 size: 15 residues. J was trimmed by 7 bases and V by 2 bases; bases with no gene match: 7.

This rearrangement joins TRBV2 to TRBJ2-3; 10 nucleotides align to TRBD2. The CDR3 is 16 residues long. Per the germline V gene, CDR1 is SNHLY and CDR2 is FYNNEI. Germline trimming cut 6 bases from V and 2 bases from J; bases unmatched to any gene: 8. CDR3 coding DNA: TGTGCCAGCAGAGAATGGACTAGCGGAAACACAGATACGCAGTATTTT. Residues: CASREWTSGNTDTQYF. The entire variable domain, with the rest obtained from reference TRBV2 and TRBJ2-3, is as follows: EPEVTQTPSHQVTQMGQEVILRCVPISNHLYFYWYRQILGQKVEFLVSFYNNEISEKSEIFDDQFSVERPDGSNFTLKIRSTKLEDSAMYFCASREWTSGNTDTQYFGPGTRLTVL.

The chain joins TRBV29-1 to TRBJ2-3, with 8 bases lining up with TRBD2. CDR3 size: 15 residues. CDR1 and CDR2 from the germline V gene are SQVTM and ANQGSEA. V lost 3 bases and J lost 1; bases outside the gene matches: 6. The DNA for the CDR3 is TGCAGCGTTGACCGGGGGGGGCTGGGCACAGATACGCAGTATTTT. Translated: CSVDRGGLGTDTQYF.